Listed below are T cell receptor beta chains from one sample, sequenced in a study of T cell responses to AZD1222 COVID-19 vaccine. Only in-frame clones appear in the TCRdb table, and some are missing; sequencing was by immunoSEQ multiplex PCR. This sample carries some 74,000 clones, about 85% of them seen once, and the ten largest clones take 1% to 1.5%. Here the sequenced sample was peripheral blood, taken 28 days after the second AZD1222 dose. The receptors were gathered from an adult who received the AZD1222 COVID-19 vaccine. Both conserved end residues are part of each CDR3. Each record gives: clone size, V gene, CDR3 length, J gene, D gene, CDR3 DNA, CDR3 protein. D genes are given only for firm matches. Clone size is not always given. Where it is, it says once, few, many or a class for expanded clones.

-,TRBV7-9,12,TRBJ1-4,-,TGTGCCAGCAGCAAGGACAATGAAAAACTGTTTTTT,CASSKDNEKLFF
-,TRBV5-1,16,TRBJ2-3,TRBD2,TGCGCCAGCAGCTTCCGGACTAGCGGGAGTGATGGTACGCAGTATTTT,CASSFRTSGSDGTQYF
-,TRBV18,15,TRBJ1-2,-,TGTGCCAGCTCACCACGAGAAGGGCCAAAGTATGGCTACACCTTC,CASSPREGPKYGYTF
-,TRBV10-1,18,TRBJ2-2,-,TGCGCCACTTCCCCGGGACGGACGTACGGAAAGAACACCGGGGAGCTGTTTTTT,CATSPGRTYGKNTGELFF
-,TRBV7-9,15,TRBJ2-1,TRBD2,TGTGCCAGCAGCTTAGATGGGAGGGCGTATAATGAGCAGTTCTTC,CASSLDGRAYNEQFF
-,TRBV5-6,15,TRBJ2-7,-,TGTGCCAGCAGCTTGACTAGCCTATCCCAGGGGGAGCAGTACTTC,CASSLTSLSQGEQYF
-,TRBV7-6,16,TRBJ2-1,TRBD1,TGTGCCAGCAGCCAACTAGGTGGGACAGGCGGGGTGGAGCAGTTCTTC,CASSQLGGTGGVEQFF
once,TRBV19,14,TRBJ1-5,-,TGTGCCAGTGGGGAGGGTACGGGCAATCAGCCCCAGCATTTT,CASGEGTGNQPQHF
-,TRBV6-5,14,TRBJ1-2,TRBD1,TGTGCCAGCACCGGGACAGGGGGCTTCGATGGCTACACCTTC,CASTGTGGFDGYTF
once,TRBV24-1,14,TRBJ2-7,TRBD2,TGTGCCACCAGTTCCGGGCTAGCGGGAGAAGGGCAGTACTTC,CATSSGLAGEGQYF
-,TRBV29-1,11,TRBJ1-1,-,TGCAGCTCGACAGTGAACACTGAAGCTTTCTTT,CSSTVNTEAFF
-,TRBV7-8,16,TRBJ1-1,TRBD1,TGTGCCAGCAGCTTAGGGACAGGGGGAATGAACACTGAAGCTTTCTTT,CASSLGTGGMNTEAFF
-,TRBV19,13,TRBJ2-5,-,TGTGCCAGTAAGAGATCGAGTCGGGAGACCCAGTACTTC,CASKRSSRETQYF